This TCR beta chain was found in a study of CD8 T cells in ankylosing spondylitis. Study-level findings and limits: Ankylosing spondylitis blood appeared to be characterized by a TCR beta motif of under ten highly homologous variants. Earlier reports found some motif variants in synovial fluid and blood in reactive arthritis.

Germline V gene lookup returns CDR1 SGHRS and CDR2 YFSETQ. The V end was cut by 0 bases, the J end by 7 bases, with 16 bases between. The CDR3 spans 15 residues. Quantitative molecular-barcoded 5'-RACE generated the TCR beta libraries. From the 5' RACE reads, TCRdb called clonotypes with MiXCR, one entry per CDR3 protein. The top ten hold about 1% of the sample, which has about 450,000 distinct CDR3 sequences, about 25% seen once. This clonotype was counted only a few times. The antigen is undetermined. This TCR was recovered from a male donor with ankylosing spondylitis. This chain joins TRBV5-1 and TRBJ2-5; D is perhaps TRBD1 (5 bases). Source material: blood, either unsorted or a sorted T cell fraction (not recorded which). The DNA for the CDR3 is TGCGCCAGCAGCTTGGCCTACAGGCCTGATCGGACCCAGTACTTC. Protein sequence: CASSLAYRPDRTQYF. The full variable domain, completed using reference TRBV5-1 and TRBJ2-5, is KAGVTQTPRYLIKTRGQQVTLSCSPISGHRSVSWYQQTPGQGLQFLFEYFSETQRNKGNFPGRFSGRQFSNSRSEMNVSTLELGDSALYLCASSLAYRPDRTQYFGPGTRLLVL.